The clone carrying this TCR beta chain was recorded once. The repertoire was sequenced with immunoSEQ multiplex PCR; TCRdb's copy has only in-frame clones and lacks some. The sample carries about 2.2 million clones, roughly 95% recorded once. This sample is part of a study of shared clonotypes between healthy human individuals. Terminally differentiated effector memory CD45RA+ cells were left out of the naive CD8 fraction, which was CD45RO-negative and positively selected for CCR7. CDR1 and CDR2 (germline): ENHRY, SYGVKD. V lost 2 bases and J lost 9; bases outside the gene matches: 6. The CDR3 sequence is 15 residues long.

The receptor was isolated from a man younger than 35 in good health. Some clones in this sample may be carry-over from other donors' samples. Input material: naive CD8+ T cells from PBMCs. The gene calls are TRBV10-3 and TRBJ2-1, with 11 positions matching TRBD2. The CDR3 nucleotides are TGTGCCATCAGTGAGAGGTCGGGACTAGCGGCTGAGCAGTTCTTC. This gives the protein CAISERSGLAAEQFF.